Listed below are T cell receptor beta chains from one sample, sequenced in a study of cytomegalovirus exposure and HLA in healthy donors. Only in-frame clones appear in the TCRdb table, and some are missing; sequencing was by immunoSEQ multiplex PCR. Among roughly 150,000 clones listed, roughly 79% were seen once. The sequenced material came from PBMCs. The receptor source for this set is a woman aged 35 to 49 in good health and CMV-seropositive. CDR3s include the opening cysteine and the closing phenylalanine or tryptophan. Each record gives: J gene, clone size, V gene, D gene, CDR3 DNA, CDR3 protein. A D gene is named only where the DNA matches it firmly. Part of the rows lack a size; the others show once, few, many or a class for expanded clones.

J gene: TRBJ2-5
clone size: NA
V gene: TRBV11-2
D gene: TRBD1
CDR3 DNA: TGTGCCAGCAGCTTCCGGACAGGGGCCGGGGGAGAGACCCAGTACTTC
CDR3 protein: CASSFRTGAGGETQYF

J gene: TRBJ2-5
clone size: once
V gene: TRBV27
D gene: TRBD2
CDR3 DNA: TGTGCCAGCAGTTCACCCTTGGGACTAGCGGGGAGGGAGACCCAGTACTTC
CDR3 protein: CASSSPLGLAGRETQYF

J gene: TRBJ2-7
clone size: NA
V gene: TRBV6-6
D gene: NA
CDR3 DNA: TGTGCCAAGAAGAACGCGGCATACGAGCAGTACTTC
CDR3 protein: CAKKNAAYEQYF

J gene: TRBJ1-1
clone size: once
V gene: TRBV28
D gene: NA
CDR3 DNA: TGTGCCAGCAGTTCGACTCCGGGGGAAGCTTTCTTT
CDR3 protein: CASSSTPGEAFF

J gene: TRBJ2-2
clone size: NA
V gene: TRBV5-6
D gene: NA
CDR3 DNA: TGTGCCAGCAGCTTGTGGGGCCGCTCCGGGGAGCTGTTTTTT
CDR3 protein: CASSLWGRSGELFF

J gene: TRBJ1-5
clone size: NA
V gene: TRBV6-1
D gene: NA
CDR3 DNA: TGTGCCAGCAGTGAAAATGGAGGGGACAATCAGCCCCAGCATTTT
CDR3 protein: CASSENGGDNQPQHF

J gene: TRBJ2-2
clone size: few
V gene: TRBV30
D gene: TRBD2
CDR3 DNA: TGTGCCTGGAGTGTAGTGTTAGCGGGGAACACCGGGGAGCTGTTTTTT
CDR3 protein: CAWSVVLAGNTGELFF

J gene: TRBJ1-5
clone size: NA
V gene: TRBV28
D gene: TRBD1
CDR3 DNA: TGTGCCAGCAGTTTCCGGGGACAGTTGGGGTATAGCAATCAGCCCCAGCATTTT
CDR3 protein: CASSFRGQLGYSNQPQHF

J gene: TRBJ2-5
clone size: NA
V gene: TRBV6-5
D gene: TRBD1
CDR3 DNA: TGTGCCAGCCGCCGGACAGGACCGGGGGAGACCCAGTACTTC
CDR3 protein: CASRRTGPGETQYF

J gene: TRBJ2-3
clone size: NA
V gene: TRBV2
D gene: TRBD2
CDR3 DNA: TGTGCCAGCAGTATCAAATCTAGCGGGGGAACAGATACGCAGTATTTT
CDR3 protein: CASSIKSSGGTDTQYF

J gene: TRBJ1-2
clone size: NA
V gene: TRBV7-9
D gene: TRBD1
CDR3 DNA: TGTGCCAGCAGCTCCAACGAGGACAGGAGACAGAACTATGGCTACACCTTC
CDR3 protein: CASSSNEDRRQNYGYTF

J gene: TRBJ2-6
clone size: NA
V gene: TRBV7-2
D gene: TRBD1
CDR3 DNA: TGTGCCAGCAGTTGGACAGGCTCTGGGGCCAACGTCCTGACTTTC
CDR3 protein: CASSWTGSGANVLTF

J gene: TRBJ1-2
clone size: NA
V gene: TRBV6-1
D gene: NA
CDR3 DNA: TGTGCCAGCAGTGACCTGATCCGAGGGGGCTACACCTTC
CDR3 protein: CASSDLIRGGYTF

J gene: TRBJ2-7
clone size: NA
V gene: TRBV28
D gene: TRBD1
CDR3 DNA: TGTGCCAGCAGTTTCTTAGGAGCGGTGGGGACAGCTCCTTACGAGCAGTACTTC
CDR3 protein: CASSFLGAVGTAPYEQYF

J gene: TRBJ1-6
clone size: NA
V gene: TRBV6-5
D gene: TRBD1
CDR3 DNA: TGTGCCAGCAGAAGACAGGGATATAATTCACCCCTCCACTTT
CDR3 protein: CASRRQGYNSPLHF

J gene: TRBJ2-1
clone size: NA
V gene: TRBV7-8
D gene: NA
CDR3 DNA: TGTGCCAGCAGCGTAGGACAGTTCAATGAGCAGTTCTTC
CDR3 protein: CASSVGQFNEQFF

J gene: TRBJ2-2
clone size: NA
V gene: TRBV6-1
D gene: TRBD2
CDR3 DNA: TGTGCCAGCGAAGCGGGGGGGCATACCGGGGAGCTGTTTTTT
CDR3 protein: CASEAGGHTGELFF

J gene: TRBJ2-2
clone size: NA
V gene: TRBV4-2
D gene: NA
CDR3 DNA: TGTGCCAGCAGCCCCTCTTTCAGCGGGGAGCTGTTTTTT
CDR3 protein: CASSPSFSGELFF